The sequence of this TCR beta chain was determined in a study of Ad26.COV2.S vaccination and SARS-CoV-2 variants (dated by TCRdb to about 2021). A note on the overall study: Donors in the vaccine arm were drawn from COV1001, a multicentre, randomized, double-blind, placebo-controlled phase I-IIa trial testing Ad26.COV2.S in healthy adults. Ad26.COV2.S was administered intramuscularly at a dose of 5x10^10 or 1x10^11 viral particles, either as one shot or as two shots given 56 days apart. The specificity and breadth of SARS-CoV-2-reactive T cell receptors after Ad26.COV2.S vaccination were assessed by TCRbeta repertoire sequencing. The TCR-sequenced set comprised about 32 samples: 19 Ad26.COV2.S vaccine recipients, 5 placebo recipients and 8 SARS-CoV-2 convalescent individuals. Trial participants were randomized into five groups of five: low-dose or high-dose Ad26.COV2.S given once or twice, or placebo on both occasions. Investigators remained blinded to trial group allocation during experiments and outcome assessment. What the authors observed across the whole study: Non-spike TCR breadth was comparable between vaccine and placebo recipients, consistent with the vaccine containing only spike. The authors noted that the TCR breadth and depth analyses may have underestimated total T cell responses. Ad26.COV2.S recipients had higher spike-specific TCR breadth than placebo recipients (P = 0.0014). The study lacked the statistical power to compare responses across vaccine doses or regimens. After vaccination, spike-specific CD8+ and CD4+ T cell responses were reported to show substantial breadth.

Concerning this clone: Its binding antigen is unknown. Per-base qualities were not stored, and no clone one base away is much larger.

The treatment or condition label, as the study defines it: roughly 19 received Ad26.COV2.S at low or high dose, single or two shots; 5 received placebo; per-sample allocation not given. For vaccine and placebo recipients, the sequenced repertoires came from samples collected on day 63 after the first injection. Between 29 July and 7 August 2020, Cohort 1b enrolled around 24 adults aged 18-55 years at one site in Boston, USA. Ad26.COV2.S consisted of a replication-incompetent adenovirus type 26 vector by which a prefusion-stabilized SARS-CoV-2 spike protein from the original Wuhan strain was expressed. CDR1 is given as MDHEN and CDR2 as SYDVKM, both from the germline V gene. Counted from cysteine to phenylalanine, this CDR3 has 13 amino acids. Only the CDR3 part of the read is kept: 39 bases, read in frame from the first base. A distance of 6 bases separates the germline ends of V and J, which lose 3 bases and 0 bases respectively.

The immunoSEQ Assay was used to sequence TCRbeta CDR3 regions. After extraction, genomic DNA underwent amplification by bias-controlled multiplex PCR, followed by high-throughput sequencing. Regarding the original processing steps: Collapsing and filtering of sequences were performed to quantify the absolute abundance of each unique TCRbeta CDR3 region. T cell fraction was estimated by normalizing TCRbeta template counts to usable DNA, with usable DNA measured through amplification of reference genes found in all nucleated cells. Repertoire TCRs were annotated as SARS-CoV-2-specific when V gene, CDR3 amino acid sequence and J gene were exactly matched to a known reactive TCR set. The reference SARS-CoV-2 TCR set was obtained from MIRA and was filtered for enrichment in COVID-19-positive ImmuneCODE repertoires, whereby public or cross-reactive TCRs were removed. Based on the MIRA antigens, annotated TCRs were further analysed at the level of specific ORF or position within ORF. Breadth was defined as the number of annotated unique rearrangements divided by the total number of unique productive rearrangements, and depth was defined as the summed frequency of the annotated unique rearrangements. Two-sided Wilcoxon rank-sum tests were used to compare TCR breadth between groups. TCRdb limited this immuneACCESS table to in-frame rearrangements with V and J called. A share of clones is missing; checked studies link under half to unresolved V genes, and the rest is unexplained. The V and J calls and clone size come from that table; D and trimming were worked out from the DNA. Recorded for this sample are a few hundred thousand clones; 90% of them occurred a single time. The ten largest make up 12% of the sample.

The clonotype originates from a person aged 18-65 years who received the Ad26.COV2.S COVID-19 vaccine or a placebo. Sample: peripheral blood, taken in a trial of Ad26.COV2.S vaccine versus placebo. The sequence is built from TRBV28 and TRBJ2-7, with no confident D gene call. The DNA sequence is TGTGCCAGCAGTTTGGAGAGCTCCTACGAGCAGTACTTC. This translates into CASSLESSYEQYF.